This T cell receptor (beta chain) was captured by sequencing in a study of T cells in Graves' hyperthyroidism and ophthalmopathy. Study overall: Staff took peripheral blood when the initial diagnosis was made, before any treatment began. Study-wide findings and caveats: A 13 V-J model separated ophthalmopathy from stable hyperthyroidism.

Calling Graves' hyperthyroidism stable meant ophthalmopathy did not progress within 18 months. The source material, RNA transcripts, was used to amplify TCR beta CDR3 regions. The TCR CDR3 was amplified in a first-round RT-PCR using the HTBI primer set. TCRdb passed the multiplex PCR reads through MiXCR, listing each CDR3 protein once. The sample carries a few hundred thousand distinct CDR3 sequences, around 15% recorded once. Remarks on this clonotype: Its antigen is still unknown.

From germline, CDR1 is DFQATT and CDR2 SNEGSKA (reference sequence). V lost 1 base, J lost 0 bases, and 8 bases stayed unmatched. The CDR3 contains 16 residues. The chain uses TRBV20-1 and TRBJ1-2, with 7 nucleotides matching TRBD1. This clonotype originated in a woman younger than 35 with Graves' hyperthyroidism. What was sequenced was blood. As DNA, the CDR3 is TGCAGTGCTAGAGGTTTCACGCAGGGGGCTAACTATGGCTACACCTTC. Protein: CSARGFTQGANYGYTF.